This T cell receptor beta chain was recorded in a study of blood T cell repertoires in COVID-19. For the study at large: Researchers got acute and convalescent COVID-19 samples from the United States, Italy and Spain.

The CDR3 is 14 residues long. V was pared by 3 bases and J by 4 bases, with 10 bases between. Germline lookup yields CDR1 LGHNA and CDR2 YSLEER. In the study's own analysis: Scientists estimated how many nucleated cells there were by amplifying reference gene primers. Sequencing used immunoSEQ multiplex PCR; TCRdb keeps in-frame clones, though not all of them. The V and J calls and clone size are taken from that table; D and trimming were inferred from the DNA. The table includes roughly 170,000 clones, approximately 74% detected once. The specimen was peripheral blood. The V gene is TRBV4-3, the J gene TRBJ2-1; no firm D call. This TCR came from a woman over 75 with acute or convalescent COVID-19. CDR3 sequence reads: CASSQETSYNEQFF. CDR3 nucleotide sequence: TGCGCCAGCAGCCAGGAGACCAGTTACAATGAGCAGTTCTTC.